The 9 T cell receptor beta chains presented below share a single source sample, sequenced in a study of CD8+ T cells in alopecia areata. This sample's treatment: oral pan-JAK inhibitor, 5-10 mg twice daily. Isolated RNA was reverse transcribed into cDNA used as the sequencing template. Data came from immunoSEQ multiplex PCR; TCRdb stores just in-frame clones and leaves some out. The table lists under 150,000 clones, approximately 85% of them singletons. The sequencing used CD8+ T cells sorted from blood, collected at week 4, from a patient treated with tofacitinib. The receptors originated from a human donor with alopecia areata.

Remarks on this clone: Sequence at one end of the junction differs from germline and may be a read error. The chain combines TRBV4-1 with TRBJ2-7, with 7 bases fitting TRBD2. Germline values: CDR1 MGHRA, CDR2 YSYEKL. This CDR3 is built from 16 residues. CDR3 sequence (DNA): TGCGCCAGCAGTCAAGTCGTGGCGGGGGATTCCTACGAGCAGTACTTC. It specifies CASSQVVAGDSYEQYF.

This chain connects TRBV23-1 to TRBJ2-1; the D is unclear. TRBV23-1 is sorted into the ORF group, with uncertain function. This CDR3 has 12 amino acids. V was clipped by 2 bases and J by 6 bases, with 5 bases between them. CDR3 region: CASSQPSNEQFF. CDR3 DNA: TGCGCCAGCAGTCAACCGAGCAATGAGCAGTTCTTC.

This chain connects TRBV29-1 to TRBJ1-1; D is unclear. The CDR3 extends over 13 amino acids. The germline gives CDR1 SQVTM, CDR2 ANQGSEA. With 5 bases removed from V and 3 bases from J, the gap between germline ends came to 13 bases. Here the CDR3 DNA reads TGCAGCGTTTTGTTATCGCTCGACACTGAAGCTTTCTTT. Translated, it gives CSVLLSLDTEAFF.

The chain employs TRBV19 and TRBJ1-1; D unresolved. Germline V lookup: CDR1 LNHDA, CDR2 SQIVND (reference sequence). Trimming cost V 8 bases and J 6 bases, with 7 bases left between them. CDR3 length: 10 amino acids. The CDR3, as DNA: TGTGCCAGTGGGTATCCTGAAGCTTTCTTT. Translated: CASGYPEAFF.

The chain links TRBV9 to TRBJ2-7; 7 bases line up with TRBD2. This CDR3 spans 13 amino acids. Germline V CDR1 and CDR2: SGDLS, YYNGEE. V was pared by 2 bases and J by 6 bases, with 5 bases of the junction left unmatched. The CDR3 reads CASSVGEGSEQYF. For the CDR3, the DNA is TGTGCCAGCAGCGTGGGGGAGGGTAGCGAGCAGTACTTC. Full variable domain (remainder filled in from reference TRBV9 and TRBJ2-7): DSGVTQTPKHLITATGQRVTLRCSPRSGDLSVYWYQQSLDQGLQFLIQYYNGEERAKGNILERFSAQQFPDLHSELNLSSLELGDSALYFCASSVGEGSEQYFGPGTRLTVT.

The chain joins TRBV5-1 to TRBJ1-2; 9 bases map to TRBD1. The CDR3 spans 16 residues. Trimming removed 5 bases from V and 4 bases from J; junction bases left unmatched: 12. Germline V gives CDR1 SGHRS, CDR2 YFSETQ. In nucleotides, the CDR3 is TGCGCCAGCAGTGATAGGACAGGGGTGGACCCCTATGGCTACACCTTC. Its protein product is CASSDRTGVDPYGYTF.

The chain combines TRBV13 with TRBJ2-5; no definite D call. The germline gives CDR1 PRHDT, CDR2 FYEKMQ (reference sequence). The V end was cut by 3 bases, the J end by 10 bases, with 12 bases between. The CDR3 runs 12 residues. This CDR3 reads CASSLRTRGQYF. CDR3 nucleotide sequence: TGTGCCAGCAGCTTGCGGACCAGAGGCCAGTACTTC.

V gene TRBV11-2 combines with J gene TRBJ2-7, with TRBD1 as a possible D gene (5 bases). V was pared by 2 bases and J by 2 bases, with 7 bases between. The CDR3 has 13 residues. Germline V gene lookup returns CDR1 SGHAT and CDR2 FQNNGV. Here the CDR3 DNA reads TGTGCCAGCAGCTTAAAAGGGGCCTACGAGCAGTACTTC. This gives the protein CASSLKGAYEQYF.

The chain joins TRBV19 to TRBJ1-1; D possibly corresponds to TRBD1 (6 bases). This CDR3 is built from 20 residues. V gave up 1 base and J gave up 1 base, with 25 bases separating them. From germline, CDR1 is LNHDA and CDR2 SQIVND (reference sequence). The CDR3 region is CASSIASFRDKRAENTEAFF. In DNA form, the CDR3 reads TGTGCCAGTAGTATAGCCTCTTTCCGGGACAAAAGGGCTGAGAACACTGAAGCTTTCTTT.